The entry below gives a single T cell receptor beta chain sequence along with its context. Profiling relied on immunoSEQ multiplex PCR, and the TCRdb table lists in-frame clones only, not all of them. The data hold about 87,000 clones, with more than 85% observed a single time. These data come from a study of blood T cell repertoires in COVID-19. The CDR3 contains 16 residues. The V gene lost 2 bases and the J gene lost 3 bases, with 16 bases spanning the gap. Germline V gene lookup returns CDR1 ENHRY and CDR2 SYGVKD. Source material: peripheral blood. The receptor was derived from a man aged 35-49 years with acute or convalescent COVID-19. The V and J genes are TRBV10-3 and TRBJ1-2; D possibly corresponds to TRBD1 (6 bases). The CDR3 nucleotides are TGTGCCATCAGTGAGCCTCAGACAGGAGCCGACTATGGCTACACCTTC. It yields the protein CAISEPQTGADYGYTF.